The 27 T cell receptor beta chains in this list originate from one sample, sequenced in a study of regulatory T cells in long-lasting Graves disease. To make TCR beta libraries, researchers used iRepertoire HTBI primers and Arm-PCR of CDR3 regions. TCRdb reprocessed the multiplex PCR reads via MiXCR and lists one record per CDR3 protein. Of approximately 250,000 distinct CDR3 sequences in the sample, approximately 16% were seen once. Time point meaning: newly diagnosed GD, antithyroid drugs for less than 3 months. The TCR library was prepared using RNA isolated from PBMCs. The starting material was peripheral blood mononuclear cells (PBMCs), obtained at new diagnosis, from a patient treated with antithyroid drugs. The source of these receptors is a female donor with Graves disease.

Many counts were recorded for this clonotype. The V gene is TRBV12-3 or TRBV12-4, the J gene TRBJ1-2; D perhaps matches TRBD1 (5 bases). The CDR3 loop spans 15 amino acids. With 1 base removed from V and 1 base from J, the gap between germline ends came to 10 bases. CDR3 protein: CASSLGQPINYGYTF. The DNA for the CDR3 is TGTGCCAGCAGTTTAGGACAGCCCATTAACTATGGCTACACCTTC.

This clonotype was seen many times. V gene TRBV12-3 or TRBV12-4 combines with J gene TRBJ1-5, with TRBD1 identical over 9 bases. Trimming took 2 bases from V and 5 from J; bases not matched to a gene: 4. CDR3 length: 15 amino acids. CDR3: CASSLTGTGYQPQHF. CDR3 bases: TGTGCCAGCAGTTTAACCGGGACAGGGTATCAGCCCCAGCATTTT.

A word on this clonotype: A far larger clone is one base from this, pointing to a likely read error. The CDR3 here is CSASGRASYNEQYF. The CDR3, as DNA: TGCAGTGCTAGCGGGAGGGCCTCCTACAATGAGCAGTACTTC. The chain is built from TRBV20-1 and TRBJ2-4, with TRBD2 matching over 8 bases. The CDR3 sequence is 14 residues long. Germline V gene sequence: CDR1 DFQATT, CDR2 SNEGSKA (reference sequence). The V segment lost 3 bases and the J segment 13 bases; nucleotides outside the gene matches: 14.

This clonotype was recorded many times. The chain recombines TRBV24-1 with TRBJ2-3, with D uncertain. With 0 bases removed from V and 4 bases from J, the gap between germline ends came to 4 bases. CDR3 length: 13 residues. Per the germline V gene, CDR1 is KGHDR and CDR2 is SFDVKD. CDR3 sequence reads: CATSDLSADTQYF. In DNA, the CDR3 is TGTGCCACCAGTGATTTGAGCGCAGATACGCAGTATTTT.

The sample holds many counts of this clonotype. The chain has TRBV19 and TRBJ2-3, with D perhaps matching TRBD2 (5 bases). The CDR3 spans 14 residues. Germline V lookup: CDR1 LNHDA, CDR2 SQIVND (reference sequence). Trimming stripped 3 bases from V and 4 bases from J, with 11 bases between. The CDR3 here is CASSIPGSPDTQYF. The CDR3 coding sequence is TGTGCCAGTAGTATTCCGGGATCCCCAGATACGCAGTATTTT.

This clonotype came up many times. The rearrangement uses TRBV6-2 or TRBV6-3 and TRBJ2-3, with D unresolved. The CDR3 covers 16 residues. Trimming left V 7 bases short and J 0 bases short, with 17 bases between. Germline assignment: CDR1 MNHEY and CDR2 SVGEGT. CDR3 in DNA: TGTGCCAGCATGGGTGGCGCATTTTCTAGCACAGATACGCAGTATTTT. Translation gives CASMGGAFSSTDTQYF.

This clonotype came up many times. J is TRBJ2-3 and V is TRBV5-1; tentative D call: TRBD2 (6 bases). V lost 6 bases and J 3 bases, leaving 11 bases between the germline ends. Looked up from germline, CDR1 is SGHRS and CDR2 is YFSETQ. The CDR3 totals 13 residues. The CDR3 nucleotides read TGCGCCAGCACGGGCGGGACGACAGATACGCAGTATTTT. It encodes CASTGGTTDTQYF.

This clonotype was recorded many times. This may arise from a read error, as a much more abundant clone is one base away. The chain links TRBV11-2 to TRBJ2-1, with D unresolved. Germline loops: CDR1 SGHAT, CDR2 FQNNGV. The CDR3 consists of 15 residues. V lost 5 bases to trimming and J lost 8 bases, with 19 bases between them. The CDR3 bases are TGTGCCAGCAGCCTCCTAATGGCCACGGGCGATGAGCAGTTCTTC. It yields the protein CASSLLMATGDEQFF.

The chain uses TRBV11-3 and TRBJ2-5; D is possibly TRBD2 (5 bases). This CDR3 contains 14 residues. Germline V lookup: CDR1 SGHNT, CDR2 YENEEA. The V end was cut by 5 bases, the J end by 5 bases, with 15 bases between. The CDR3 loop reads CASSRPADGETQYF. In DNA, the CDR3 is TGTGCCAGCAGCCGCCCAGCGGACGGCGAGACCCAGTACTTC.

The chain combines TRBV28 with TRBJ2-1, with 8 nucleotides matching TRBD2. The CDR3 length is 18 residues. Germline CDR1 reads MDHEN; CDR2 reads SYDVKM. The V and J ends lost 1 base and 8 bases, in that order; junction bases with no gene match: 16. The CDR3, as DNA: TGTGCCAGCAGTTTATTCCGACTAGCGTCCCTGAGAATTGATGAGCAGTTCTTC. Its translation is CASSLFRLASLRIDEQFF.

For this clonotype: With only one base between it and a far larger clone, this is likely a read error. V usage is TRBV9 and J usage is TRBJ2-1, with 9 bases identical to TRBD2. Germline V gives CDR1 SGDLS, CDR2 YYNGEE. The CDR3 is 15 amino acids. The CDR3 DNA reads as TGTGCCAGCACCCTGGGAGCTAGCGGGATGAATGATCAGTTCTTC. It encodes CASTLGASGMNDQFF.

This clonotype came up many times. V usage is TRBV20-1 and J usage is TRBJ1-2, with D hard to call. Trimming removed 7 bases from V and 0 bases from J, with 9 bases in between. In germline, CDR1 is DFQATT, CDR2 SNEGSKA (reference sequence). CDR3 length: 12 amino acids. Here the CDR3 DNA reads TGCAGTGTCTGGCGTTCTAACTATGGCTACACCTTC. Protein: CSVWRSNYGYTF.

The chain uses TRBV6-2 or TRBV6-3 and TRBJ2-3, with D possibly called TRBD1 or TRBD2 (6 bases each). V lost 2 bases to trimming and J lost 0 bases, with 9 bases between them. The CDR3 loop spans 15 amino acids. CDR1 and CDR2 from the germline V gene are MNHEY and SVGEGT. The CDR3 DNA reads as TGTGCCAGCAGTTACGCGGGACACAGCACAGATACGCAGTATTTT. Protein product: CASSYAGHSTDTQYF.

Ten or more counts support this clonotype. This chain uses TRBV7-9 with TRBJ1-6; D call uncertain. Germline V gene sequence: CDR1 SEHNR, CDR2 FQNEAQ (reference sequence). Trimming shortened V by 5 bases and J by 5 bases, and 7 bases separated the two germline ends. The CDR3 loop spans 13 amino acids. CDR3 sequence reads: CASSTLDNSPLHF. The CDR3 coding sequence is TGTGCCAGCAGCACCTTGGATAATTCACCCCTCCACTTT.

The J gene is TRBJ2-7, the V gene TRBV6-1; D not resolved. Germline V gives CDR1 MNHNS, CDR2 SASEGT. There are 13 residues in the CDR3. V dropped 5 bases and J dropped 1 base, with 9 bases sitting between them. Here the CDR3 reads CASSLHYSYEQYF. In DNA, the CDR3 is TGTGCCAGCAGTCTACATTATTCCTACGAGCAGTACTTC.

The V and J genes are TRBV20-1 and TRBJ1-2, with D possibly TRBD1 on 6 matching bases. Germline assignment: CDR1 DFQATT and CDR2 SNEGSKA (reference sequence). V was trimmed by 1 base and J by 6 bases, leaving 12 bases between them. The CDR3 is 13 residues long. CDR3 bases: TGCAGTGCTAGAGTCTCCGGGACAAATGGCTACACCTTC. Translating it yields CSARVSGTNGYTF.

This clonotype occurred many times. This chain links TRBV7-2 with TRBJ2-3; D remains unclear. The CDR3 has 11 amino acids. CDR1 SGHTA and CDR2 FQGNSA come from the germline V gene. Trimming stripped 2 bases from V and 5 bases from J, with 2 bases between. CDR3 in DNA: TGTGCCAGCAGCTTACTAGATACGCAGTATTTT. Translated: CASSLLDTQYF.

This clonotype was seen a few times. CDR3 in amino acids: CSARDWDSGNTIYF. CDR3 DNA: TGCAGTGCTAGAGATTGGGACTCTGGAAACACCATATATTTT. The chain combines TRBV20-1 with TRBJ1-3; no clear D gene. The CDR3 runs to 14 residues. Per the germline V gene, CDR1 is DFQATT and CDR2 is SNEGSKA (reference sequence). V was shortened by 0 bases and J by 0 bases, with 6 bases between the two germline ends.

Points on this clonotype: A clone one base away is much larger, so this may be a read error. This chain connects TRBV11-1 to TRBJ1-1; D may be TRBD1 (5 bases). Germline lookup yields CDR1 SGHAT and CDR2 FQDESV (reference sequence). CDR3 length: 14 amino acids. The CDR3: CAGSLRGRNTEAFF. DNA for the CDR3: TGTGCCGGCAGCTTAAGGGGAAGGAACACTGAAGCTTTCTTT.

There are many counts of this clonotype. The V call is TRBV7-9, the J call TRBJ2-5; 9 nucleotides match TRBD2. Trimming at V came to 4 bases and at J to 2 bases, leaving 5 bases not matched to a gene. Germline V gene lookup returns CDR1 SEHNR and CDR2 FQNEAQ (reference sequence). CDR3 length: 15 amino acids. This CDR3 reads CASSSTSGLQETQYF. The CDR3 DNA sequence: TGTGCCAGCAGCTCGACTAGCGGACTACAAGAGACCCAGTACTTC.

This clonotype came up many times. V gene TRBV2 combines with J gene TRBJ1-4; D ambiguous. V shed 4 bases and J shed 8 bases, with 14 bases lying between them. This CDR3 spans 14 amino acids. Germline CDR1 is SNHLY and CDR2 is FYNNEI. In nucleotides, the CDR3 is TGTGCCAGCAGTGTCGATGGGGTGGAAGAAAAACTGTTTTTT. Translated, it gives CASSVDGVEEKLFF. Full variable domain (outside the CDR3, taken from reference TRBV2 and TRBJ1-4): EPEVTQTPSHQVTQMGQEVILRCVPISNHLYFYWYRQILGQKVEFLVSFYNNEISEKSEIFDDQFSVERPDGSNFTLKIRSTKLEDSAMYFCASSVDGVEEKLFFGSGTQLSVL.

Ten or more counts support this clonotype. This chain links TRBV28 with TRBJ2-3, with TRBD1 matching over 9 bases. Germline trimming cut 6 bases from V and 3 bases from J; bases unmatched to any gene: 7. There are 15 residues in the CDR3. Germline CDR1 reads MDHEN; CDR2 reads SYDVKM. CDR3 bases: TGTGCCAGCAGAAAAACAGGGGGCTTTACAGATACGCAGTATTTT. Encoded protein: CASRKTGGFTDTQYF. Supplemented by reference TRBV28 and TRBJ2-3, the full variable domain reads DVKVTQSSRYLVKRTGEKVFLECVQDMDHENMFWYRQDPGLGLRLIYFSYDVKMKEKGDIPEGYSVSREKKERFSLILESASTNQTSMYLCASRKTGGFTDTQYFGPGTRLTVL.

Many counts were recorded for this clonotype. V gene TRBV6-1 combines with J gene TRBJ2-7; perhaps TRBD1 as D (5 bases). V dropped 8 bases and J dropped 7 bases, with 21 bases sitting between them. The length of the CDR3 is 14 residues. Germline loops: CDR1 MNHNS, CDR2 SASEGT. CDR3 region: CASDSTPRVGEQYF. The DNA of the CDR3 is TGTGCCAGCGATTCAACTCCCAGGGTTGGGGAGCAGTACTTC.

This clonotype showed up many times. This rearrangement joins TRBV6-1 to TRBJ1-5, with 7 bases identical to TRBD1. V was pared by 0 bases and J by 5 bases, with 7 bases of the junction left unmatched. The CDR3 has 16 amino acids. Per germline, CDR1 MNHNS and CDR2 SASEGT. In DNA, the CDR3 is TGTGCCAGCAGTGAAGCGCTTACAGGGGCTGATCAGCCCCAGCATTTT. It yields the protein CASSEALTGADQPQHF.

Judged by abundance, this clonotype is medium-sized. The genes are TRBV7-9 and TRBJ2-7, with D maybe TRBD2 (5 bases). CDR1 is SEHNR and CDR2 is FQNEAQ in the germline V gene (reference sequence). The V end was cut by 5 bases, the J end by 1 base, with 21 bases between. The CDR3 is 17 amino acids. CDR3 sequence reads: CASSITGEGLRSYEQYF. The CDR3 region has the DNA TGTGCCAGCAGCATCACCGGCGAGGGCTTGAGGTCCTACGAGCAGTACTTC.

To note about this clonotype: With a far larger clone one base away, a read error is the likely cause. This sequence joins TRBV11-2 and TRBJ2-5; 14 bases agree with TRBD2. The CDR3 covers 16 residues. Germline loops: CDR1 SGHAT, CDR2 FQNNGV. This CDR3 is CVSTSTSGRVRETQYF. CDR3 bases: TGTGTCAGCACCTCGACTAGCGGGAGGGTTAGAGAGACCCAGTACTTC.

This clonotype was seen many times. The chain recombines TRBV7-9 with TRBJ1-2, with D tentatively TRBD1 (5 bases). V was trimmed by 5 bases and J by 4 bases, leaving 14 bases between them. CDR1 is SEHNR, CDR2 FQNEAQ, per germline (reference sequence). CDR3 length equals 14 residues. The CDR3 reads CASSQSQGSYGYTF. In DNA form, the CDR3 reads TGTGCCAGCAGCCAATCCCAGGGTAGCTATGGCTACACCTTC.